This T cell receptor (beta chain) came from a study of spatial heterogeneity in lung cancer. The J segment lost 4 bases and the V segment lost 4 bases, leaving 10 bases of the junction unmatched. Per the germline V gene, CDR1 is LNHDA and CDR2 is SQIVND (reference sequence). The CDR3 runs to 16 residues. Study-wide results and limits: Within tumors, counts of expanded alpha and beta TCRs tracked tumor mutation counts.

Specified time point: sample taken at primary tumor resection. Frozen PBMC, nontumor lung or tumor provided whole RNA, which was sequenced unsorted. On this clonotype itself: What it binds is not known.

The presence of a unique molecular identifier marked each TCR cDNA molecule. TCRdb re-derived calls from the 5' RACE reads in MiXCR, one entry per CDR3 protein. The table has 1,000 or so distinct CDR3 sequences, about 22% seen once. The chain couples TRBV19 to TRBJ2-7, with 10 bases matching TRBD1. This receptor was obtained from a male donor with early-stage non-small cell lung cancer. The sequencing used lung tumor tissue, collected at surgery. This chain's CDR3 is CASSTVGQGSGYEQYF. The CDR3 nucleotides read TGTGCCAGTAGTACCGTGGGACAGGGGAGTGGTTACGAGCAGTACTTC.